This T cell receptor beta chain was found in a study of OX40 agonist ivuxolimab in advanced cancers. For context, the study as a whole: The costimulatory receptor OX40 (CD134) was targeted by ivuxolimab, a fully human IgG2 agonistic monoclonal antibody. Intravenous ivuxolimab was administered to patients every 2 weeks at six dose levels: 0.01, 0.1, 0.3, 1.5, 3 and 10 mg/kg. Of the approximately 50 patients in dose escalation, 19 had hepatocellular carcinoma, about 15 had melanoma, 9 had renal cell carcinoma and 9 had head and neck cancer. In the dose-escalation cohort, more than 75% of patients were male, and the mean age was approximately 64 years, with a range of roughly 20 to 79. Prior anti-PD-1, anti-PD-L1 or anti-CTLA-4 therapy was permitted, and checkpoint inhibitors had been received by less than 45% of dose-escalation patients. Partial responses occurred in three dose-escalation patients: two with cutaneous melanoma and one with hepatocellular carcinoma. Peripheral TCRbeta sequencing was intended to test whether TCR sequence diversity was altered and clonal T-cell expansion was caused by ivuxolimab. The paper reports the monotherapy dose-escalation portion (N of about 52 patients) of the phase I ivuxolimab trial.

Concerning this clone: It lacks a known antigen. It has no much larger one-base neighbor in the sample; base qualities were not kept.

Study-wide findings and limitations: In the 0.1-3.0 mg/kg groups, partial responders were among the patients with the lowest normalized peripheral clonal expansion, particularly in CD8+ T cells. The antigen specificity of the clonally expanded peripheral T cells was not determined. Low levels of normalized T-cell clonal expansion were also seen in some patients who did not respond. On average, CD8+ T cells showed more expanded clones than CD4+ T cells after ivuxolimab. At doses of 0.1 to 3.0 mg/kg, clonal expansion of both CD4+ and CD8+ blood T cells was observed from baseline to week 6.

Patients with autoimmune disease history or receiving systemic immunosuppression were excluded from the trial. In every dose cohort, peripheral blood was drawn for TCR sequencing at baseline, cycle 4 day 1, and cycle 7 day 1. The samples were drawn from a first-in-human, open-label, multicenter phase I dose-escalation trial of ivuxolimab. Adults with locally advanced or metastatic melanoma, renal cell carcinoma, hepatocellular carcinoma or head and neck squamous cell carcinoma were enrolled in the trial. Before TCR sequencing, CD4+ and CD8+ T cells were separately sorted from peripheral blood. For sequencing of the TCRbeta CDR3 region, genomic DNA was extracted from the sorted cells. The immunoSEQ Assay was used to sequence the TCRbeta CDR3 regions. Entries here come from immuneACCESS through TCRdb and include only in-frame sequences with V and J called. Some clones fail to appear in such tables; in the studies checked, an unresolved V gene covers under half of the shortfall, and the cause of the remainder is unknown. The sample table records under 90,000 clones; approximately 85% of these occur just once. The biggest ten clones account for roughly 0.22% of the sample.

The CDR3 has 15 amino acids, counting the end cysteine and phenylalanine. Only CDR3 DNA is held: 45 bases, read in frame from base 1. CDR1 and CDR2 (SGHTA, FQGNSA) derive from the germline V gene. A distance of 8 bases separates the germline ends of V and J, which lose 2 bases and 1 base respectively. This receptor was obtained from an adult with an advanced solid tumor such as melanoma, head and neck, liver or kidney cancer. This sample comprised CD4+ or CD8+ T cells sorted from blood, obtained in a trial of the OX40 agonist ivuxolimab. The chain is assembled from TRBV7-2 and TRBJ2-2, and the D gene may be TRBD1, 7 bases matching. The CDR3 protein sequence reads: CASSLQGGNTGELFF. The DNA sequence is TGTGCCAGCAGCTTACAGGGGGGGAACACCGGGGAGCTGTTTTTT.